Shown below are 14 T cell receptor beta chains from a single sample sequenced in a study of blood T cell repertoires in COVID-19. TCRdb's copy holds only in-frame clones and misses some; the assay was immunoSEQ multiplex PCR. The sample contains 130,000 or so clones, 85% of which appear only once. The specimen was peripheral blood. All receptors come from a human donor in a cohort sampled during active COVID-19.

The chain carries TRBV2 and TRBJ1-4, with TRBD1 as a possible D gene (6 bases). From germline, CDR1 is SNHLY and CDR2 FYNNEI. V was pared by 6 bases and J by 2 bases, with 13 bases between. The CDR3 extends over 15 amino acids. Written as DNA, the CDR3 is TGTGCCAGCAGGCTTACAGGGCAGACTAATGAAAAACTGTTTTTT. Translating gives CASRLTGQTNEKLFF.

The genes are TRBV10-2 and TRBJ1-1, with 7 bases matching TRBD1. The CDR3 sequence is 12 residues long. J gave up 3 bases and V 7 bases, and 2 bases lay outside the gene matches. Germline assignment: CDR1 WSHSY and CDR2 SAAADI. The CDR3 protein is CASTRGDTEAFF. CDR3 nucleotide sequence: TGCGCCAGCACCAGGGGGGACACTGAAGCTTTCTTT.

The chain has TRBV9 and TRBJ1-4; no clear D gene. The V and J ends lost 0 bases and 0 bases respectively, with 9 bases between them. The CDR3 sequence is 16 residues long. The germline V gene has CDR1 SGDLS and CDR2 YYNGEE. For the CDR3, the DNA is TGTGCCAGCAGCGTAGACATCTCGTCAACTAATGAAAAACTGTTTTTT. Translating it yields CASSVDISSTNEKLFF.

The chain carries TRBV13 and TRBJ2-5, with a possible D match to TRBD1 (6 bases). CDR1 is PRHDT, CDR2 FYEKMQ, per germline (reference sequence). The CDR3 extends over 16 amino acids. The V end lost 3 bases, the J end lost 1 base, and 15 bases lay between the germline ends. Written as DNA, the CDR3 is TGTGCCAGCAGCTTCAAGGTAACAGGGAGCCAAGAGACCCAGTACTTC. It codes for CASSFKVTGSQETQYF.

The chain is built from TRBV9 and TRBJ2-5; D gene uncertain. Germline CDR1 is SGDLS and CDR2 is YYNGEE. Trimming left V 0 bases short and J 5 bases short, with 11 bases between. The CDR3 loop spans 14 amino acids. CDR3 in DNA: TGTGCCAGCAGCGTAGACGGGTTCGGGGAGACCCAGTACTTC. Protein: CASSVDGFGETQYF.

This chain links TRBV27 with TRBJ1-5, with TRBD1 identical over 9 bases. Trimming at V came to 3 bases and at J to 7 bases, leaving 7 bases not matched to a gene. The germline V gene encodes CDR1 MNHEY and CDR2 SMNVEV (reference sequence). The CDR3 has 15 amino acids. The CDR3 sequence is CASSFSGQGRQPQHF. Written as DNA, the CDR3 is TGTGCCAGCAGTTTTTCGGGACAGGGTCGACAGCCCCAGCATTTT.

This clone was seen more than once but under ten times. This chain links TRBV4-1 with TRBJ1-6; the match to TRBD1 covers 9 bases. This CDR3 has 15 amino acids. The V and J ends lost 4 bases and 6 bases, in that order; junction bases with no gene match: 4. Germline values: CDR1 MGHRA, CDR2 YSYEKL. The DNA for the CDR3 is TGCGCCAGCAGCCTCGGGGGACAGGGTAATTCACCCCTCCACTTT. Translating it yields CASSLGGQGNSPLHF.

The chain uses TRBV5-8 and TRBJ1-1, with D perhaps TRBD1 (5 bases). Germline assignment: CDR1 SGHTS and CDR2 YDEGEE. V was pared by 4 bases and J by 0 bases, with 10 bases between. CDR3 length: 14 residues. CDR3: CASSREQVNTEAFF. DNA for the CDR3: TGTGCCAGCAGCCGCGAACAGGTGAACACTGAAGCTTTCTTT.

CDR3 in DNA: TGTGCCACCGGGGAGGTGATGAACACTGAAGCTTTCTTT. Translating it yields CATGEVMNTEAFF. This chain joins TRBV6-5 and TRBJ1-1; no definite D call. V was shortened by 10 bases and J by 0 bases, with 12 bases between the two germline ends. Germline CDR1 reads MNHEY; CDR2 reads SVGAGI. This CDR3 region has 13 residues.

The chain carries TRBV27 and TRBJ2-1, with TRBD1 identical over 8 bases. The junction had 7 bases not matched to a gene; V was cut back by 5 bases and J by 7 bases. CDR1 is MNHEY and CDR2 is SMNVEV in the germline V gene (reference sequence). The CDR3 is 14 amino acids. CDR3: CASSDRGSRNEQFF. CDR3 nucleotide sequence: TGTGCCAGCAGTGACAGGGGTTCCCGGAATGAGCAGTTCTTC.

The chain joins TRBV5-1 to TRBJ2-6; D remains ambiguous. CDR1 SGHRS and CDR2 YFSETQ come from the germline V gene. Trimming pared 9 bases from V and 0 bases from J, leaving 22 bases between. The CDR3 spans 18 residues. CDR3 in amino acids: CATTAWAGQNSGANVLTF. In DNA, the CDR3 is TGCGCCACCACAGCATGGGCAGGCCAAAACTCTGGGGCCAACGTCCTGACTTTC.

This sequence joins TRBV6-4 and TRBJ2-2; weak D call: TRBD2 (5 bases). Deletions cut 2 bases from V and 4 bases from J, with 5 bases between. Per the germline V gene, CDR1 is MRHNA and CDR2 is SNTAGT. The CDR3 has 13 residues. The CDR3 region has the DNA TGTGCCAGCAGTGACGGGAGCACCGGGGAGCTGTTTTTT. It specifies CASSDGSTGELFF.

V gene TRBV6-2 or TRBV6-3 combines with J gene TRBJ1-4, with D perhaps TRBD1 (5 bases). V was shortened by 5 bases and J by 4 bases, with 11 bases between the two germline ends. This CDR3 is built from 14 residues. Germline CDR1 and CDR2: MNHEY and SVGEGT. DNA for the CDR3: TGTGCCAGCAGTCGACAGAGCTATAATGAAAAACTGTTTTTT. Translating gives CASSRQSYNEKLFF.

The V and J genes are TRBV12-3 or TRBV12-4 and TRBJ2-3, with D perhaps TRBD2 (5 bases). With 5 bases removed from V and 2 bases from J, the gap between germline ends came to 8 bases. The CDR3 extends over 13 amino acids. The CDR3 bases are TGTGCCAGCAGTACCCGGGACACAGATACGCAGTATTTT. It encodes CASSTRDTDTQYF.